This entry is about one T cell receptor (beta chain). Its antigen is undetermined. Germline V gene data show CDR1 as SEHNR and CDR2 as FQNEAQ (reference sequence). After removal of 1 base from V and 7 bases from J, the junction contained 19 bases not matched to a gene. CDR3 length: 19 residues. The PCR was carried out with 60 Vbeta primers and 13 Jbeta primers. Generated by immunoSEQ multiplex PCR, the TCRdb table keeps only in-frame clones and is missing some. In all, the sample yields 120,000 to 150,000 clones. The record originates from a study of cytomegalovirus exposure and HLA in healthy donors. Study conclusions and caveats: The authors considered a cluster of highly shared sequence variants likely to be a sequencing artifact. The authors excluded some V segments, including TRBV6-2 and TRBV6-3, as indistinguishable. The dataset shows that most TCR sequences were rare, while some public TCRs occurred in many donors.

It was healthy bone marrow donors who served as donors. The chain links TRBV7-9 to TRBJ2-1, with TRBD2 matching over 7 bases. This TCR was recovered from a woman between 18 and 30 years old in good health and CMV-seronegative. The sequenced sample was PBMCs. CDR3 nucleotide sequence: TGTGCCAGCAGCTTAGGCCCTCCGGTCGGCGGGAGTGTGTGGAATGAGCAGTTCTTC. Protein sequence: CASSLGPPVGGSVWNEQFF.